This T cell receptor beta chain was sequenced during a study of OX40 agonist ivuxolimab in advanced cancers. This clone was observed a single time. Sequenced by immunoSEQ multiplex PCR; TCRdb stores in-frame clones only, minus some. The sample contains roughly 76,000 clones, around 90% of which appear only once. CDR3 length equals 12 residues. V was clipped by 4 bases and J by 10 bases, with 11 bases between them. This sequence was found in an adult with an advanced solid tumor such as melanoma, head and neck, liver or kidney cancer. The sample in question was CD4+ or CD8+ T cells sorted from blood, obtained in a trial of the OX40 agonist ivuxolimab. The V gene is TRBV5-3, the J gene TRBJ1-4; D is ambiguous. TRBV5-3 carries the ORF label, with uncertain function. CDR3 nucleotide sequence: TGTGCCAGAAGCCCCTTGGATGTAAAACTGTTTTTT. Its protein is CARSPLDVKLFF.